The 9 T cell receptor beta chains in this list originate from one sample, sequenced in a study of T cell changes during pregnancy in multiple sclerosis. Repertoires were generated with immunoSEQ multiplex PCR, while TCRdb's copy carries only in-frame clones and drops some. The profile covers some 61,000 clones, with about 89% appearing a single time and around 0.86% taken by the ten largest. Sequenced material: peripheral blood, taken in the second trimester of pregnancy. These receptor sequences come from a female donor with multiple sclerosis, enrolled in a pregnancy study.

The sample holds a few counts of this clone. The chain combines TRBV4-3 with TRBJ2-7; TRBD1 agrees at 11 bases. Germline V gene lookup returns CDR1 LGHNA and CDR2 YSLEER. Trimming at V came to 0 bases and at J to 3 bases, leaving 4 bases not matched to a gene. This CDR3 comprises 16 residues. The CDR3: CASSQESGTGGYEQYF. The CDR3 DNA sequence: TGCGCCAGCAGCCAAGAGTCCGGGACAGGGGGCTACGAGCAGTACTTC.

The chain links TRBV6-5 to TRBJ2-5; TRBD1 matches 11 bases. The CDR3 covers 15 residues. Unmatched junction bases numbered 8, after V lost 0 bases and J lost 11 bases. Germline assignment: CDR1 MNHEY and CDR2 SVGAGI. The CDR3 DNA follows: TGTGCCAGCAGTTACTCGTGGACAGGGGGCCGTGAGCAGTACTTC. It specifies CASSYSWTGGREQYF.

V usage is TRBV2 and J usage is TRBJ2-7; 10 bases are a match to TRBD1. V dropped 7 bases and J dropped 3; count of bases not matched to a gene: 6. Germline lookup yields CDR1 SNHLY and CDR2 FYNNEI. The length of the CDR3 is 14 residues. The CDR3 region has the DNA TGTGCCAGCAAGACGGACAGGGGGTTCTACGAGCAGTACTTC. As protein: CASKTDRGFYEQYF.

The chain has TRBV5-5 and TRBJ2-5, with 8 bases aligning to TRBD1. This CDR3 has 13 amino acids. After removal of 0 bases from V and 9 bases from J, the junction contained 4 bases not matched to a gene. CDR1 SGHKS and CDR2 YYEKEE come from the germline V gene (reference sequence). The CDR3 loop is CASSLESRGPQYF. CDR3 bases: TGTGCCAGCAGCTTGGAGTCCAGGGGGCCCCAGTACTTC.

This rearrangement joins TRBV23-1 to TRBJ2-7; 7 nucleotides align to TRBD2. TRBV23-1 is placed among ORFs of uncertain function. V dropped 0 bases and J dropped 5; count of bases not matched to a gene: 19. The CDR3 sequence is 19 residues long. The CDR3 protein is CASSQSFSGGEGGCHEQYF. The CDR3, as DNA: TGCGCCAGCAGTCAATCATTTAGTGGCGGGGAGGGAGGGTGCCACGAGCAGTACTTC.

V gene TRBV5-1 combines with J gene TRBJ2-2; D is unclear. Germline V lookup: CDR1 SGHRS, CDR2 YFSETQ. CDR3 length: 16 amino acids. Trimming removed 0 bases from V and 5 bases from J, with 14 bases in between. The CDR3 here is CASSLARSLLTGELFF. The CDR3 DNA reads TGCGCCAGCAGCTTGGCTCGGTCCCTCTTGACCGGGGAGCTGTTTTTT.

The CDR3 nucleotides read TGCGCCAGCAGCTTGGTCCCCCAGGCCCAAGAGACCCAGTACTTC. Protein product: CASSLVPQAQETQYF. The gene calls are TRBV5-1 and TRBJ2-5; no clear D. The V gene's germline CDR1 is SGHRS and CDR2 YFSETQ. V lost 0 bases, J lost 1 base, and 10 bases lay in between. The CDR3 is 15 amino acids. The whole variable domain, remainder taken from reference TRBV5-1 and TRBJ2-5, is KAGVTQTPRYLIKTRGQQVTLSCSPISGHRSVSWYQQTPGQGLQFLFEYFSETQRNKGNFPGRFSGRQFSNSRSEMNVSTLELGDSALYLCASSLVPQAQETQYFGPGTRLLVL.

The chain has TRBV6-5 and TRBJ1-3; D not certain. V lost 2 bases to trimming and J lost 0 bases, with 11 bases between them. There are 16 residues in the CDR3. The germline gives CDR1 MNHEY, CDR2 SVGAGI. The DNA for the CDR3 is TGTGCCAGCAGTTACAGAGGTGCTCTCTCTGGAAACACCATATATTTT. Protein: CASSYRGALSGNTIYF.

The chain recombines TRBV6-4 with TRBJ1-1; no reliable D call. The CDR3 totals 17 residues. The germline V gene has CDR1 MRHNA and CDR2 SNTAGT. The V and J ends lost 0 bases and 3 bases respectively, with 17 bases between them. The CDR3 bases are TGTGCCAGCAGTGACTCCCTTAATGAGGGATTGGACACTGAAGCTTTCTTT. Translated, it gives CASSDSLNEGLDTEAFF.